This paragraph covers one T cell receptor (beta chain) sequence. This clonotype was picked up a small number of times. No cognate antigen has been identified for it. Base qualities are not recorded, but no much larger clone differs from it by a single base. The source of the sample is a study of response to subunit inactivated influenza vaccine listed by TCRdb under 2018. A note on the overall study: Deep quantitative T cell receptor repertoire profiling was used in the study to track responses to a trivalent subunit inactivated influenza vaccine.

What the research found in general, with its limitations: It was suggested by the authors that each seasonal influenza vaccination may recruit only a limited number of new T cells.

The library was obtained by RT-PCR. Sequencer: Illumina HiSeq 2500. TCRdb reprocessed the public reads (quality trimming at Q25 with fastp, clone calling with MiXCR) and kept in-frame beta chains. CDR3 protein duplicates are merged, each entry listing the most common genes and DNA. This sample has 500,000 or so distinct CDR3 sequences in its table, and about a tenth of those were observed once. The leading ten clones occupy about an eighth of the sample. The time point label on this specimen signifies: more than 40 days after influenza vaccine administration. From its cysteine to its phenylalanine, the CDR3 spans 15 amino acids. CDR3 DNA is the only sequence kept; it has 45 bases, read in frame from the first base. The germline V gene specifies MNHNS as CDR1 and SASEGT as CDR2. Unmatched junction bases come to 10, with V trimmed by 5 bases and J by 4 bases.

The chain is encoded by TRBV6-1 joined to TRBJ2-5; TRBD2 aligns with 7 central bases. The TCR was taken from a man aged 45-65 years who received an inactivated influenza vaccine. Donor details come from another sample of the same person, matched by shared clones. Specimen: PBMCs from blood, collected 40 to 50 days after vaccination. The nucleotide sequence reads TGTGCCAGCAGTCAACGTCTGGGGGGGGGAGAGACCCAGTACTTC. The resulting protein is CASSQRLGGGETQYF.